Following are 27 T cell receptor beta chains from one sample sequenced in a study of circulating and synovial CD4+ cells in juvenile arthritis. Sequencing was performed with immunoSEQ multiplex PCR; in TCRdb, only in-frame clones are kept and a portion is missing. The sample consists of around 31,000 clones, around 95% of them appearing once. Sample: CD4+ T cells from blood. The receptors derive from a human donor with juvenile idiopathic arthritis.

The chain recombines TRBV5-7 with TRBJ2-1; TRBD2 agrees at 11 bases. TRBV5-7 is designated an ORF whose function remains uncertain. The length of the CDR3 is 17 residues. V was clipped by 2 bases and J by 3 bases; unmatched bases: 7. CDR3: CASSFATTSGSYNEQFF. CDR3 DNA: TGTGCCAGCAGCTTCGCGACCACTAGCGGGAGCTACAATGAGCAGTTCTTC.

The J gene is TRBJ2-3, the V gene TRBV11-1; tentatively, D is TRBD2 (6 bases). The CDR3 totals 15 residues. V gave up 1 base and J gave up 7 bases, with 15 bases separating them. Germline V gives CDR1 SGHAT, CDR2 FQDESV (reference sequence). The CDR3 loop reads CASSLGAGGSYTQYF. CDR3 nucleotide sequence: TGTGCCAGCAGCTTAGGGGCTGGGGGGAGTTATACGCAGTATTTT.

The V gene is TRBV28, the J gene TRBJ1-1; D is possibly TRBD1 (5 bases). Germline CDR1 is MDHEN and CDR2 is SYDVKM. V dropped 6 bases and J dropped 1 base, with 15 bases sitting between them. CDR3 size: 15 residues. CDR3 residues: CASSLIRGQNTEAFF. The CDR3 coding sequence is TGTGCCAGCAGCCTTATAAGGGGTCAGAACACTGAAGCTTTCTTT.

The chain has TRBV27 and TRBJ2-5, with a possible D match to TRBD2 (6 bases). The CDR3 runs 13 residues. V was cut by 6 bases and J by 4 bases, with 12 bases left in between. CDR1 MNHEY and CDR2 SMNVEV come from the germline V gene (reference sequence). CDR3 DNA sequence: TGTGCCAGCAGCCCCACTAGCCGAGAGACCCAGTACTTC. Protein sequence: CASSPTSRETQYF.

The gene calls are TRBV18 and TRBJ1-5, with 7 bases that match TRBD1. The V segment lost 5 bases and the J segment 3 bases; nucleotides outside the gene matches: 7. This CDR3 is 15 amino acids long. Germline lookup yields CDR1 KGHSH and CDR2 LQKENI. CDR3 residues: CASSEMDRNNQPQHF. The CDR3 coding sequence is TGTGCCAGCTCAGAGATGGACAGGAACAATCAGCCCCAGCATTTT. The full variable domain, with the rest looked up from reference TRBV18 and TRBJ1-5, is NAGVMQNPRHLVRRRGQEARLRCSPMKGHSHVYWYRQLPEEGLKFMVYLQKENIIDESGMPKERFSAEFPKEGPSILRIQQVVRGDSAAYFCASSEMDRNNQPQHFGDGTRLSIL.

This clone was recorded only once. The chain recombines TRBV6-6 with TRBJ2-3; 7 bases are shared with TRBD2. V was clipped by 6 bases and J by 5 bases; unmatched bases: 11. CDR1 and CDR2 (germline): MNHNY, SVGAGI (reference sequence). The CDR3 consists of 15 residues. CDR3 amino acids: CASSPAGGGVDTQYF. The DNA of the CDR3 is TGTGCCAGCAGCCCCGCTGGCGGGGGTGTAGATACGCAGTATTTT.

The genes are TRBV19 and TRBJ1-2, with D perhaps TRBD1 (6 bases). With 7 bases removed from V and 4 bases from J, the gap between germline ends came to 10 bases. Germline lookup yields CDR1 LNHDA and CDR2 SQIVND (reference sequence). The CDR3 loop spans 12 amino acids. The DNA for the CDR3 is TGTGCCAGTACTACAGGGTTCTATGGCTACACCTTC. Amino acid sequence: CASTTGFYGYTF.

CDR3 residues: CASSPRGGSGNTGELFF. The CDR3 DNA is TGTGCCAGCTCGCCTAGGGGGGGTAGCGGGAACACCGGGGAGCTGTTTTTT. The chain is built from TRBV18 and TRBJ2-2; D possibly corresponds to TRBD2 (7 bases). The CDR3 consists of 17 residues. Germline V gene lookup returns CDR1 KGHSH and CDR2 LQKENI. Trimming shortened V by 6 bases and J by 1 base, and 18 bases separated the two germline ends.

The chain links TRBV7-6 to TRBJ2-5, with TRBD2 matching over 7 bases. Germline V gene sequence: CDR1 SGHVS, CDR2 FNYEAQ. The V gene end was trimmed by 5 bases and the J gene end by 4 bases; junction bases not matched to a gene: 7. This CDR3 has 14 residues. The CDR3, as DNA: TGTGCCAGCAGCCCACCAGGACTAGGAGAGACCCAGTACTTC. It translates to CASSPPGLGETQYF.

The chain recombines TRBV5-1 with TRBJ2-1; 7 bases fit TRBD2. CDR3 length equals 15 residues. Germline-derived CDR1 and CDR2 are SGHRS and YFSETQ. Losses at the gene ends were 4 bases for V and 9 bases for J; bases not matched to a gene: 13. As DNA, the CDR3 is TGCGCCAGCAGCACGGGACTACGGGATGTCGGTGAGCAGTTCTTC. It specifies CASSTGLRDVGEQFF.

This chain links TRBV6-6 with TRBJ1-1; possibly TRBD1 for D (5 bases). The germline V gene has CDR1 MNHNY and CDR2 SVGAGI (reference sequence). V lost 0 bases, J lost 4 bases, and 9 bases lay in between. This CDR3 contains 14 residues. CDR3 amino acids: CASSYSAGLTEAFF. As DNA, the CDR3 is TGTGCCAGCAGTTACTCAGCAGGGCTCACTGAAGCTTTCTTT.

V and J are TRBV6-5 and TRBJ2-1, with 7 bases matching TRBD1. The CDR3 contains 15 residues. CDR1 MNHEY and CDR2 SVGAGI come from the germline V gene. V shed 5 bases, J shed 2 bases, and the junction held 6 bases outside the gene matches. The CDR3 sequence is CASSRAGTAYNEQFF. The DNA of the CDR3 is TGTGCCAGCAGTAGAGCCGGGACAGCCTACAATGAGCAGTTCTTC.

Here the CDR3 reads CASSIAGGGDTQYF. DNA of the CDR3: TGTGCCAGCAGCATAGCGGGAGGAGGAGATACGCAGTATTTT. J is TRBJ2-3 and V is TRBV6-4, with 10 bases fitting TRBD2. The CDR3 spans 14 residues. The V segment lost 6 bases and the J segment 5 bases; nucleotides outside the gene matches: 5. Germline CDR1 reads MRHNA; CDR2 reads SNTAGT.

This chain links TRBV27 with TRBJ2-7; D unresolved. The CDR3 length is 12 residues. Germline CDR1 MNHEY, CDR2 SMNVEV (reference sequence). V dropped 6 bases and J dropped 6 bases, with 12 bases sitting between them. This CDR3 reads CASRGARREQYF. The CDR3 DNA is TGTGCCAGCAGGGGCGCTCGGCGCGAGCAGTACTTC.

CDR3 in DNA: TGTGCCAGCAGCTCTCATCCGGGGGCGGTTCAGCGGGGCGGGGAGCTGTTTTTT. Encoded protein: CASSSHPGAVQRGGELFF. This chain links TRBV28 with TRBJ2-2, with a tentative D call TRBD2 (7 bases). Germline assignment: CDR1 MDHEN and CDR2 SYDVKM. Trimming cost V 6 bases and J 7 bases, with 27 bases left between them. CDR3 size: 18 residues.

The chain has TRBV19 and TRBJ2-2; 13 nucleotides align to TRBD2. This CDR3 is 15 amino acids long. Trimming removed 6 bases from V and 5 bases from J; junction bases left unmatched: 3. Germline V gives CDR1 LNHDA, CDR2 SQIVND (reference sequence). The DNA for the CDR3 is TGTGCCAGTAGGCGACTAGCGGGAGGTACCGGGGAGCTGTTTTTT. Protein: CASRRLAGGTGELFF.

The chain is built from TRBV7-9 and TRBJ1-4; 7 positions match TRBD1. This CDR3 region has 15 residues. With 1 base clipped from V and 5 bases from J, the junction kept 4 bases outside the gene matches. Looked up from germline, CDR1 is SEHNR and CDR2 is FQNEAQ (reference sequence). The CDR3 reads CASSLDRDSNEKLFF. CDR3 bases: TGTGCCAGCAGCTTAGACCGGGACAGCAATGAAAAACTGTTTTTT.

The chain employs TRBV29-1 and TRBJ1-3, with a tentative D call TRBD1 (5 bases). V shed 8 bases and J shed 0 bases, with 11 bases lying between them. Germline CDR1 SQVTM, CDR2 ANQGSEA. This CDR3 region has 13 residues. The DNA of the CDR3 is TGCAGCTACAGACAGAACTCTGGAAACACCATATATTTT. This gives the protein CSYRQNSGNTIYF.

This rearrangement joins TRBV30 to TRBJ2-7; D perhaps matches TRBD1 (6 bases). Trimming pared 0 bases from V and 11 bases from J, leaving 11 bases between. The germline V gene has CDR1 GTSNPN and CDR2 SVGIG (reference sequence). The length of the CDR3 is 11 residues. CDR3 region: CAWSVNREKYF. The CDR3 nucleotides read TGTGCCTGGAGTGTGAACAGGGAGAAGTACTTC.

The chain couples TRBV5-1 to TRBJ2-1; TRBD2 matches 9 bases. Looked up from germline, CDR1 is SGHRS and CDR2 is YFSETQ. The ends lost 7 bases at V and 5 bases at J; junction bases unmatched: 13. The CDR3 runs to 16 residues. In nucleotides, the CDR3 is TGCGCCAGCGCCCTAGGAGGCGGGAGGGCTAACAATGAGCAGTTCTTC. Translated, it gives CASALGGGRANNEQFF.

The rearrangement uses TRBV30 and TRBJ1-2, with D possibly being TRBD1 (5 bases). V was cut by 7 bases and J by 4 bases, with 25 bases left in between. CDR1 and CDR2 (germline): GTSNPN, SVGIG (reference sequence). The CDR3 totals 16 residues. The CDR3 nucleotides read TGTGCCTCCTTCCGGGACTCCCGGGAAGGGGTCTATGGCTACACCTTC. Translating gives CASFRDSREGVYGYTF.

The chain has TRBV18 and TRBJ1-2, with D possibly being TRBD1 (6 bases). V was pared by 4 bases and J by 2 bases, with 14 bases between. This CDR3 is 15 amino acids long. Germline CDR1 reads KGHSH; CDR2 reads LQKENI. The CDR3 nucleotides are TGTGCCAGCTCACTACGACAGGATCCGAACTATGGCTACACCTTC. It specifies CASSLRQDPNYGYTF.

This clone was detected only once. The chain combines TRBV9 with TRBJ1-4; 7 bases line up with TRBD1. CDR1 and CDR2 from the germline V gene are SGDLS and YYNGEE. This CDR3 has 15 amino acids. After removal of 4 bases from V and 8 bases from J, the junction contained 11 bases not matched to a gene. CDR3 amino acids: CASSPQTAGGEKLFF. The CDR3 bases are TGTGCCAGCAGCCCTCAAACGGCAGGGGGGGAAAAACTGTTTTTT.

The V call is TRBV27, the J call TRBJ2-5; tentative D call: TRBD1 (6 bases). Germline values: CDR1 MNHEY, CDR2 SMNVEV (reference sequence). The V gene lost 5 bases and the J gene lost 3 bases, with 16 bases spanning the gap. The CDR3 contains 15 residues. For the CDR3, the DNA is TGTGCCAGCAGTCCCTGGGGGCAGAATGAAGAGACCCAGTACTTC. The encoded protein is CASSPWGQNEETQYF.

The chain couples TRBV28 to TRBJ1-2, with D possibly TRBD1 on 6 matching bases. V dropped 11 bases and J dropped 0 bases, with 19 bases sitting between them. Germline loops: CDR1 MDHEN, CDR2 SYDVKM. The CDR3 is 15 amino acids. CDR3 sequence (DNA): TGTGCCGGGGGACCTGGTGGGGGCACTAACTATGGCTACACCTTC. This gives the protein CAGGPGGGTNYGYTF.

The rearrangement links TRBV7-8 to TRBJ1-2, with D perhaps TRBD1 (5 bases). CDR3 length: 17 residues. In germline, CDR1 is SGHVS, CDR2 FQNEAQ. Trimming pared 2 bases from V and 0 bases from J, leaving 16 bases between. Here the CDR3 reads CASSLSGREDPNYGYTF. The CDR3 bases are TGTGCCAGCAGCTTATCGGGCAGGGAAGACCCTAACTATGGCTACACCTTC.

The chain is built from TRBV5-8 and TRBJ1-4; 8 positions match TRBD1. V was clipped by 6 bases and J by 8 bases; unmatched bases: 12. The CDR3 is made up of 15 amino acids. Looked up from germline, CDR1 is SGHTS and CDR2 is YDEGEE. The CDR3 protein is CASNPAQGADEKLFF. The CDR3 region has the DNA TGTGCCAGCAACCCTGCCCAGGGGGCAGACGAAAAACTGTTTTTT.